One sample yielded the 32 T cell receptor beta chains listed below, sequenced in a study of T-cell reconstitution after alpha-beta-depleted transplantation in children. Preparation of the TCRbeta library used unique molecular identifiers. Each CDR3 protein gets one entry after TCRdb re-called the PCR reads with MiXCR. The data contain more than 400,000 distinct CDR3 sequences, approximately 10% of them singletons. The sample in question was PBMCs, mostly from graft donor cells, obtained 180 days after TCRalphabeta/CD19-depleted stem cell transplant. The receptors were sampled from a female patient between 2 and 15 years old who had a stem cell transplant for aplastic anemia, so the T cells may come from the graft donor.

The chain joins TRBV27 to TRBJ2-1; TRBD1 agrees at 8 bases. This CDR3 comprises 14 residues. V was clipped by 0 bases and J by 10 bases; unmatched bases: 5. Germline V gene data show CDR1 as MNHEY and CDR2 as SMNVEV (reference sequence). This chain's CDR3 is CASSLSRGRAEQFF. The CDR3 coding sequence is TGTGCCAGCAGTTTATCCAGGGGGCGGGCCGAGCAGTTCTTC.

The chain is built from TRBV20-1 and TRBJ1-1; D is unclear. The CDR3 is 13 residues long. V was shortened by 0 bases and J by 3 bases, with 8 bases between the two germline ends. The germline V gene encodes CDR1 DFQATT and CDR2 SNEGSKA (reference sequence). The CDR3 region has the DNA TGCAGTGCTAGAGATCCTATGGACACTGAAGCTTTCTTT. The encoded protein is CSARDPMDTEAFF.

The chain has TRBV7-6 and TRBJ2-7; D is perhaps TRBD2 (6 bases). The CDR3 is 12 amino acids. CDR1 and CDR2 (germline): SGHVS, FNYEAQ. Trimming took off 5 bases at V and 2 bases at J, with 7 bases between the two ends. CDR3 protein: CASSGGTYEQYF. In DNA form, the CDR3 reads TGTGCCAGCAGCGGAGGGACCTACGAGCAGTACTTC.

This chain connects TRBV5-1 to TRBJ2-1, with 9 bases that match TRBD2. The CDR3 has 16 amino acids. V lost 6 bases, J lost 3 bases, and 10 bases stayed unmatched. The V gene's germline CDR1 is SGHRS and CDR2 YFSETQ. CDR3 nucleotide sequence: TGCGCCAGCACCGCTATAGCGGGAGCGGGCTACAATGAGCAGTTCTTC. This sequence encodes CASTAIAGAGYNEQFF.

This clonotype was counted at least ten times. This chain links TRBV28 with TRBJ2-1; 12 nucleotides align to TRBD2. CDR1 is MDHEN, CDR2 SYDVKM, per germline. The CDR3 contains 18 residues. Trimming removed 2 bases from V and 6 bases from J; junction bases left unmatched: 11. Written as DNA, the CDR3 is TGTGCCAGCAGTTTAACCTCCGTCGGACTAGCGGGATTCAATGAGCAGTTCTTC. Its protein is CASSLTSVGLAGFNEQFF.

This clonotype was counted a few times. The CDR3: CASSTPTAGKYNEQFF. In nucleotides, the CDR3 is TGTGCCAGCAGCACCCCCACCGCGGGAAAATACAATGAGCAGTTCTTC. This chain joins TRBV7-8 and TRBJ2-1; possible D gene TRBD2, 6 bases. There are 16 residues in the CDR3. Per germline, CDR1 SGHVS and CDR2 FQNEAQ. V was clipped by 5 bases and J by 4 bases, with 18 bases between them.

The genes are TRBV3-1 and TRBJ2-1; D not certain. The CDR3 length is 16 residues. Germline loops: CDR1 LGHDT, CDR2 YNNKEL (reference sequence). V was pared by 4 bases and J by 3 bases, with 16 bases between. CDR3 residues: CASSPPRTPYYNEQFF. DNA of the CDR3: TGTGCCAGCAGCCCCCCCCGAACTCCGTACTACAATGAGCAGTTCTTC.

A few counts support this clonotype. The V gene is TRBV20-1, the J gene TRBJ1-6, with TRBD1 as a possible D gene (6 bases). Germline CDR1 DFQATT, CDR2 SNEGSKA (reference sequence). The CDR3 is made up of 18 amino acids. V gave up 0 bases and J gave up 3 bases, with 18 bases separating them. In DNA, the CDR3 is TGCAGTGCTAGAGACGGGGCCCTGACAGGCTTCTATAATTCACCCCTCCACTTT. As protein: CSARDGALTGFYNSPLHF.

The chain is built from TRBV18 and TRBJ2-7; D uncertain. Germline lookup yields CDR1 KGHSH and CDR2 LQKENI. The CDR3 spans 13 residues. The V gene lost 8 bases and the J gene lost 0 bases, with 11 bases spanning the gap. The CDR3 DNA reads TGTGCCAGCCACCTCCGGAGCTCCTACGAGCAGTACTTC. It codes for CASHLRSSYEQYF.

The chain employs TRBV7-2 and TRBJ2-1; possible D gene TRBD1, 5 bases. Trimming took 0 bases from V and 3 from J, leaving 12 bases between them. The CDR3 loop spans 16 amino acids. Germline CDR1 and CDR2: SGHTA and FQGNSA. The CDR3 nucleotides read TGTGCCAGCAGCTTAGCCCGGGTGGGGCTCTACAATGAGCAGTTCTTC. This gives the protein CASSLARVGLYNEQFF.

The chain uses TRBV6-4 and TRBJ2-2; 10 bases are a match to TRBD2. J gave up 2 bases and V 11 bases, and 17 bases lay outside the gene matches. The CDR3 covers 18 residues. Germline CDR1 is MRHNA and CDR2 is SNTAGT. The CDR3: CAFSFSLSLAGNTGELFF. CDR3 in DNA: TGTGCCTTCAGTTTTTCCCTCTCACTAGCGGGAAACACCGGGGAGCTGTTTTTT.

As concerns this clonotype: A much larger clone lies a single base off, so this may be a read error. The rearrangement joins TRBV10-3 to TRBJ2-3; the D is unclear. The CDR3 runs to 12 residues. V shed 9 bases and J shed 1 base, with 8 bases lying between them. Germline V gene lookup returns CDR1 ENHRY and CDR2 SYGVKD. The CDR3, as DNA: TGTGCCATATCGGCAGGCACAGATACGCAGTATTTT. Protein sequence: CAISAGTDTQYF.

This chain uses TRBV18 with TRBJ2-7; 10 bases match TRBD1. The CDR3 loop spans 16 amino acids. Germline V gene data show CDR1 as KGHSH and CDR2 as LQKENI. With 6 bases clipped from V and 1 base from J, the junction kept 9 bases outside the gene matches. CDR3 DNA sequence: TGTGCCAGCTCGTTTACCGGGACAGGGGTTTCCTACGAGCAGTACTTC. It yields the protein CASSFTGTGVSYEQYF.

The J gene is TRBJ2-2, the V gene TRBV10-3; possibly TRBD2 for D (6 bases). The CDR3 totals 14 residues. The V gene's germline CDR1 is ENHRY and CDR2 SYGVKD. The V gene lost 7 bases and the J gene lost 6 bases, with 15 bases spanning the gap. The chain's CDR3 is CAINAGKLAGELFF. The CDR3 region has the DNA TGTGCCATCAATGCGGGAAAATTGGCCGGGGAGCTGTTTTTT.

The gene calls are TRBV29-1 and TRBJ2-1, with TRBD2 as a possible D gene (6 bases). This CDR3 spans 13 amino acids. V was cut by 5 bases and J by 7 bases, with 15 bases left in between. The germline CDR1 and CDR2 sequences are SQVTM and ANQGSEA. CDR3 DNA: TGCAGCGTTACGGAGGGCCTACCAAATGAGCAGTTCTTC. It specifies CSVTEGLPNEQFF.

The chain employs TRBV2 and TRBJ2-3; D perhaps matches TRBD2 (6 bases). Germline values: CDR1 SNHLY, CDR2 FYNNEI. This CDR3 is built from 14 residues. Trimming left V 5 bases short and J 5 bases short, with 14 bases between. CDR3 protein: CASSMTRARDTQYF. In DNA form, the CDR3 reads TGTGCCAGCAGTATGACTAGGGCGAGAGATACGCAGTATTTT.

This clonotype came up a few times. The chain joins TRBV15 to TRBJ2-7, with 8 bases matching TRBD1. The CDR3 runs to 17 residues. V dropped 3 bases and J dropped 5; count of bases not matched to a gene: 15. The germline CDR1 and CDR2 sequences are LNHNV and YYDKDF (reference sequence). The CDR3 DNA sequence: TGTGCCACCAGCAGGAGGAATTCAAGGACAGGGCGCGACGAGCAGTACTTC. This encodes CATSRRNSRTGRDEQYF.

DNA of the CDR3: TGTGCCAGCAGCTTCAAAGCGGGAGGTTCGGGCACAGATACGCAGTATTTT. Residues: CASSFKAGGSGTDTQYF. The chain has TRBV5-4 and TRBJ2-3; 9 bases agree with TRBD2. Germline values: CDR1 SGHNT, CDR2 YYREEE (reference sequence). The CDR3 is made up of 17 amino acids. The V and J ends lost 2 bases and 1 base, in that order; junction bases with no gene match: 8. The variable domain in full, with the rest retrieved from reference TRBV5-4 and TRBJ2-3, is ETGVTQSPTHLIKTRGQQVTLRCSSQSGHNTVSWYQQALGQGPQFIFQYYREEENGRGNFPPRFSGLQFPNYSSELNVNALELDDSALYLCASSFKAGGSGTDTQYFGPGTRLTVL.

The table lists this clonotype with a few counts. The J gene is TRBJ2-7, the V gene TRBV6-5; D possibly uses TRBD1 or TRBD2 (6 bases each). Germline CDR1 and CDR2: MNHEY and SVGAGI. Trimming cost V 10 bases and J 5 bases, with 15 bases left between them. This CDR3 comprises 12 residues. As DNA, the CDR3 is TGTGCCACCCGGACTACAGGGAACGAGCAGTACTTC. Translating it yields CATRTTGNEQYF.

This clonotype was recorded many times. This sequence joins TRBV20-1 and TRBJ2-7, with D possibly called TRBD1 or TRBD2 (7 bases each). V was clipped by 8 bases and J by 6 bases, with 23 bases between them. In germline, CDR1 is DFQATT, CDR2 SNEGSKA (reference sequence). This CDR3 is 14 amino acids long. The CDR3 protein is CSTLKEGRGREQYF. CDR3 sequence (DNA): TGCAGTACTCTCAAAGAAGGGAGGGGGCGCGAGCAGTACTTC.

This chain links TRBV28 with TRBJ1-1, with D possibly TRBD1 on 6 matching bases. Trimming pared 6 bases from V and 8 bases from J, leaving 22 bases between. Germline V gene lookup returns CDR1 MDHEN and CDR2 SYDVKM. This CDR3 region has 15 residues. CDR3 sequence reads: CASSSPGASAGEAFF. In DNA form, the CDR3 reads TGTGCCAGCAGCTCACCAGGGGCCTCCGCCGGGGAAGCTTTCTTT.

A few counts support this clonotype. The chain employs TRBV5-1 and TRBJ2-6; 12 bases line up with TRBD1. The CDR3 contains 17 residues. Germline lookup yields CDR1 SGHRS and CDR2 YFSETQ. The junction had 4 bases not matched to a gene; V was cut back by 4 bases and J by 2 bases. The CDR3 region is CASSPWDRGPGANVLTF. The CDR3 bases are TGCGCCAGCAGCCCATGGGACAGGGGGCCTGGGGCCAACGTCCTGACTTTC.

The chain combines TRBV6-2 or TRBV6-3 with TRBJ2-1, with 7 bases that match TRBD1. The CDR3 has 12 residues. Germline CDR1 and CDR2: MNHEY and SVGEGT. The trim removed 6 bases at V and 8 bases at J, leaving 4 bases unmatched. This CDR3 reads CASRARGHEQFF. The CDR3 nucleotides read TGTGCCAGCAGAGCTAGGGGGCATGAGCAGTTCTTC.

This clonotype was observed a handful of times. The rearrangement links TRBV5-1 to TRBJ2-5, with D perhaps matching TRBD1 (5 bases). Per the germline V gene, CDR1 is SGHRS and CDR2 is YFSETQ. V lost 7 bases, J lost 5 bases, and 30 bases lay in between. The CDR3 covers 18 residues. CDR3 DNA: TGCGCCAGCGGGGCGCCGTTCGACGTGGGTACAGTCGGGGAGACCCAGTACTTC. Protein product: CASGAPFDVGTVGETQYF.

This clonotype has a handful of counts. The CDR3 DNA is TGCAGCGTTGAGGGACAGGCTCAGAAGCAGTACTTC. Encoded protein: CSVEGQAQKQYF. The chain recombines TRBV29-1 with TRBJ2-7; 8 bases fit TRBD1. CDR1 SQVTM and CDR2 ANQGSEA come from the germline V gene. V shed 3 bases and J 8 bases; nucleotides not matched to a gene: 6. This CDR3 comprises 12 residues.

The DNA for the CDR3 is TGCGCCAGCAGCCTCGGGACAGGGAGGGCAGATACGCAGTATTTT. It specifies CASSLGTGRADTQYF. V usage is TRBV5-1 and J usage is TRBJ2-3; TRBD1 matches at 9 bases. The ends lost 4 bases at V and 4 bases at J; junction bases unmatched: 7. The CDR3 has 15 amino acids. Germline values: CDR1 SGHRS, CDR2 YFSETQ.

This clonotype was found a few times. The chain employs TRBV6-2 or TRBV6-3 and TRBJ2-1; TRBD2 matches 13 bases. This CDR3 comprises 17 residues. Germline trimming cut 0 bases from V and 7 bases from J; bases unmatched to any gene: 6. The germline V gene has CDR1 MNHEY and CDR2 SVGEGT. Here the CDR3 reads CASSYSGLAGVKNEQFF. In nucleotides, the CDR3 is TGTGCCAGCAGTTACTCCGGACTAGCGGGAGTTAAGAATGAGCAGTTCTTC.

CDR3 bases: TGCAGTGCTCAATATCGGACAGGTTCAGATACGCAGTATTTT. This gives the protein CSAQYRTGSDTQYF. The chain carries TRBV20-1 and TRBJ2-3, with 7 bases identical to TRBD1. The length of the CDR3 is 14 residues. The junction had 9 bases not matched to a gene; V was cut back by 5 bases and J by 4 bases. Germline CDR1 is DFQATT and CDR2 is SNEGSKA (reference sequence).

This clonotype was found a few times. The chain employs TRBV5-1 and TRBJ2-2; the D gene is possibly TRBD1 (6 bases). The V gene's germline CDR1 is SGHRS and CDR2 YFSETQ. V shed 0 bases and J shed 1 base, with 13 bases lying between them. CDR3 size: 17 residues. The chain's CDR3 is CASSLVAGVGNTGELFF. CDR3 bases: TGCGCCAGCAGCTTGGTGGCAGGGGTCGGGAACACCGGGGAGCTGTTTTTT.

The V gene is TRBV4-2, the J gene TRBJ1-1; D gene unclear. The CDR3 has 13 amino acids. The germline gives CDR1 LGHNA, CDR2 YNFKEQ. V was clipped by 1 base and J by 10 bases, with 13 bases between them. The CDR3 region has the DNA TGTGCCAGCAGCCAAGCCAACCTGAATTCAGCTTTCTTT. Protein sequence: CASSQANLNSAFF.

As for this clonotype: A much larger clone differs by one base, so this may be a read error. The chain recombines TRBV7-2 with TRBJ2-3, with TRBD1 identical over 7 bases. In germline, CDR1 is SGHTA, CDR2 FQGNSA. The CDR3 is 16 amino acids. CDR3 protein: CASSLMTGSWTDTRYF. CDR3 nucleotides: TGTGCCAGCAGCTTGATGACAGGGAGTTGGACAGATACGCGGTATTTT. Full variable domain (remainder filled in from reference TRBV7-2 and TRBJ2-3): GAGVSQSPSNKVTEKGKDVELRCDPISGHTALYWYRQSLGQGLEFLIYFQGNSAPDKSGLPSDRFSAERTGGSVSTLTIQRTQQEDSAVYLCASSLMTGSWTDTRYFGPGTRLTVL.

This clonotype was observed at least ten times. The chain joins TRBV28 to TRBJ2-5, with D possibly matching TRBD1 (6 bases). Germline V gene lookup returns CDR1 MDHEN and CDR2 SYDVKM. There are 16 residues in the CDR3. Deletions cut 3 bases from V and 5 bases from J, with 19 bases between. The CDR3 protein is CASSFLSNRARETQYF. The CDR3 nucleotides are TGTGCCAGCAGTTTCCTATCAAACAGGGCGAGGGAGACCCAGTACTTC.